This TCR beta chain was sequenced in a study of cytomegalovirus exposure and HLA in healthy donors. PCR involved 60 Vbeta and 13 Jbeta primers. The data were produced by immunoSEQ multiplex PCR, yet TCRdb's version contains in-frame clones alone and is incomplete. Seen here are 140,000 or so clones, approximately 80% observed once, and the top ten hold 2% to 3%. This clone has only one observation. Germline trimming cut 2 bases from V and 4 bases from J; bases unmatched to any gene: 8. CDR1 is MGHDK and CDR2 is SYGVNS in the germline V gene. CDR3 length: 16 residues. The chain recombines TRBV25-1 with TRBJ2-1; 7 bases align to TRBD2. The clonotype was recovered from a woman younger than 35 in good health and CMV-seropositive. Source material: PBMCs. The CDR3 coding sequence is TGTGCCAGCAGTGAACATGGGAGGGACCGATACAATGAGCAGTTCTTC. Translated, it gives CASSEHGRDRYNEQFF.